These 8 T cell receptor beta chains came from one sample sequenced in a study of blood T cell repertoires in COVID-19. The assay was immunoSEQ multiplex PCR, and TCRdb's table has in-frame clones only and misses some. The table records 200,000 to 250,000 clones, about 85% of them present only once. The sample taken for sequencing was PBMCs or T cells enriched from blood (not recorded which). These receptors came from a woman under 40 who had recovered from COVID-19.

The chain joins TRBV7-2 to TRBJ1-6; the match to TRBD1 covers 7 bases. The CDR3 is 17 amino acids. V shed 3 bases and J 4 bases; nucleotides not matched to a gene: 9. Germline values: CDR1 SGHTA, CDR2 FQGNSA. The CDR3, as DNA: TGTGCCAGCAGCTTTTTCGGAGGGGGCCTATATAATTCACCCCTCCACTTT. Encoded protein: CASSFFGGGLYNSPLHF. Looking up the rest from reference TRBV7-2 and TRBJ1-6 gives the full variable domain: GAGVSQSPSNKVTEKGKDVELRCDPISGHTALYWYRQSLGQGLEFLIYFQGNSAPDKSGLPSDRFSAERTGGSVSTLTIQRTQQEDSAVYLCASSFFGGGLYNSPLHFGNGTRLTVT.

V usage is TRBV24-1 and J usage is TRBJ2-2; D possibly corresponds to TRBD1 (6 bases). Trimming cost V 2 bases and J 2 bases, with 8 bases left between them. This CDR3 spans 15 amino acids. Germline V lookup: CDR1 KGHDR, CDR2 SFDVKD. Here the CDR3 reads CATSDSDSNTGELFF. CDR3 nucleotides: TGTGCCACCAGTGATTCGGACAGTAACACCGGGGAGCTGTTTTTT.

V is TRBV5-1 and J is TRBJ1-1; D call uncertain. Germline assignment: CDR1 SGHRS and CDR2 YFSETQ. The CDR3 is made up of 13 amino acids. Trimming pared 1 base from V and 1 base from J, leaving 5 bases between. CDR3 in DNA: TGCGCCAGCAGCTTGAATCAGAACACTGAAGCTTTCTTT. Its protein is CASSLNQNTEAFF.

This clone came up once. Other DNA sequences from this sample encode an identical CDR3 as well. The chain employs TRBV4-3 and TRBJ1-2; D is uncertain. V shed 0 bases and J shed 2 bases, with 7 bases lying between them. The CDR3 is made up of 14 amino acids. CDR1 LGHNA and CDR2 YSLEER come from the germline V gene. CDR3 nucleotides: TGCGCCAGCAGCCAAGATCGGGGAAACTATGGCTACACCTTC. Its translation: CASSQDRGNYGYTF.

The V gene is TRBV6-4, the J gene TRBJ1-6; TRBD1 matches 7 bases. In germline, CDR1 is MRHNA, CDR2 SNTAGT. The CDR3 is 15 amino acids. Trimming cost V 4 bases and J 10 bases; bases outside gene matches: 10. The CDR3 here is CASSVDRSSRSPLHF. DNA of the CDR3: TGTGCCAGCAGTGTGGACAGGTCGTCGCGGTCACCCCTCCACTTT.

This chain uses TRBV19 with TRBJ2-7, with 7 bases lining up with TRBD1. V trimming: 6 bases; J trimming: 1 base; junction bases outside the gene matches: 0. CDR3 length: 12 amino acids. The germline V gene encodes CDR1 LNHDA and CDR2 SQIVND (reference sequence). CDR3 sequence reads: CASRQGSYEQYF. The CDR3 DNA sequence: TGTGCCAGTAGACAGGGGTCCTACGAGCAGTACTTC.

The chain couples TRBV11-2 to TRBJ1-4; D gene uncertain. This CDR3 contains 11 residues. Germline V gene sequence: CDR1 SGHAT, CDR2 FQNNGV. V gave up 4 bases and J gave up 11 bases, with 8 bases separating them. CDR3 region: CASSSLEKLFF. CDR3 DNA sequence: TGTGCCAGCAGCTCCCTGGAGAAACTGTTTTTT.

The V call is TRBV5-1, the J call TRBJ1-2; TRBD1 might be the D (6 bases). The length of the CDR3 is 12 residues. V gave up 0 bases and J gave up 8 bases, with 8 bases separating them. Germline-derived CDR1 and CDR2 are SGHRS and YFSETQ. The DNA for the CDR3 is TGCGCCAGCAGCTTGGACAGGGAAGGCTACACCTTC. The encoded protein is CASSLDREGYTF.